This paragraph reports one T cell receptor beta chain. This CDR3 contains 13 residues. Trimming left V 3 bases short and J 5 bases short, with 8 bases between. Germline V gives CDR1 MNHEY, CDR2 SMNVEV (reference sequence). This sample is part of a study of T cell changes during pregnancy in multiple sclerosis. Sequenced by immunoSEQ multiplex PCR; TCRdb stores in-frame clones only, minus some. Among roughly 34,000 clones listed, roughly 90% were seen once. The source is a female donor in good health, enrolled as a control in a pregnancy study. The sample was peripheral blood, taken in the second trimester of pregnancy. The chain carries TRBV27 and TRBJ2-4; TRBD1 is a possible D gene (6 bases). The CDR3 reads CASSLAGENIQYF. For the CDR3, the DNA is TGTGCCAGCAGTTTGGCAGGGGAAAACATTCAGTACTTC.